This TCR beta chain was identified during a study of blood T cells in healthy people across ages. Study summary: About one barcoded beta molecule per two T cells came from capture by template switching. Study-wide results and caveats: The lack of PBMC sorting stopped any conclusive naive versus antigen-experienced comparison. Long-lived donors had more naive CD4+ cells and higher diversity than aged donors.

The CDR3 covers 13 residues. Germline loops: CDR1 DFQATT, CDR2 SNEGSKA (reference sequence). The ends were cut back, 0 bases at V and 7 bases at J, with 10 bases in the middle. Primers used in a second PCR of about 6 to 12 cycles were a sample-barcoded 5' primer and a J-beta primer mix. Each sample provided no less than 2.5 million CDR3-containing paired-end reads. TCRdb reprocessed the 5' RACE reads via MiXCR and lists one record per CDR3 protein. Of 700,000 to 900,000 distinct CDR3 sequences listed, about 48% are singletons. In the case of this clonotype: Antigen unknown.

This TCR was recovered from an older man in good health. The specimen sequenced was blood. This chain connects TRBV20-1 to TRBJ2-1, with D uncertain. CDR3 sequence: CSARDPYGNEQFF. The CDR3 nucleotides are TGCAGTGCTAGAGATCCGTACGGGAATGAGCAGTTCTTC.